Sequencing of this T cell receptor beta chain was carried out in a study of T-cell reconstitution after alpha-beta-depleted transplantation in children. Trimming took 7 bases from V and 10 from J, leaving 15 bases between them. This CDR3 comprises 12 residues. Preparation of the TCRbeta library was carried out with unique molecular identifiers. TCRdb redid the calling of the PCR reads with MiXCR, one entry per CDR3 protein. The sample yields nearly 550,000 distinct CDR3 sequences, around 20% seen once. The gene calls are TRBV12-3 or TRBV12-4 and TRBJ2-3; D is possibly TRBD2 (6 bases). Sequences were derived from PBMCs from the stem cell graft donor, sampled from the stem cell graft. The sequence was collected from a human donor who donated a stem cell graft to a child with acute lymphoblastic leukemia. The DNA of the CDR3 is TGTGCCAGCACCTCGCTCGGGGGTCCGCAGTATTTT. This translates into CASTSLGGPQYF.